Listed here are 21 T cell receptor beta chains from one sample, sequenced in a study of long-term antiretroviral therapy in people with HIV. Researchers ran immunoSEQ v3.0 at survey level. Assay used: immunoSEQ multiplex PCR; TCRdb lists only in-frame clones, some missing. Of 29,000 or so clones detected, about 95% appear once; the ten largest clones hold 7.5% to 9%. Sequencing used unsorted PBMCs, obtained 5.3 years after starting antiretroviral therapy. Receptor source: a man younger than 45 with HIV.

The chain has TRBV29-1 and TRBJ2-1; 12 bases align to TRBD2. The CDR3 consists of 16 residues. Trimming cost V 1 base and J 2 bases; bases outside gene matches: 3. In germline, CDR1 is SQVTM, CDR2 ANQGSEA. DNA of the CDR3: TGCAGCGTTGAAGGACTAGCGGGAGAGGCCTACAATGAGCAGTTCTTC. This translates into CSVEGLAGEAYNEQFF.

V usage is TRBV29-1 and J usage is TRBJ1-1; D possibly corresponds to TRBD1 (5 bases). CDR1 is SQVTM and CDR2 is ANQGSEA in the germline V gene. The CDR3 covers 17 residues. V lost 0 bases to trimming and J lost 0 bases, with 17 bases between them. The DNA of the CDR3 is TGCAGCGTTGAAGATTACGGGGCAGAAGTAGTGAACACTGAAGCTTTCTTT. This encodes CSVEDYGAEVVNTEAFF.

V gene TRBV30 combines with J gene TRBJ1-1; D gene unclear. V was pared by 1 base and J by 5 bases, with 8 bases between. Germline CDR1 GTSNPN, CDR2 SVGIG (reference sequence). This CDR3 spans 12 amino acids. CDR3 DNA: TGTGCCTGGAGTGGCCCGGGGACTGAAGCTTTCTTT. Its protein is CAWSGPGTEAFF. Filled out from reference TRBV30 and TRBJ1-1, the complete variable domain reads SQTIHQWPATLVQPVGSPLSLECTVEGTSNPNLYWYRQAAGRGLQLLFYSVGIGQISSEVPQNLSASRPQDRQFILSSKKLLLSDSGFYLCAWSGPGTEAFFGQGTRLTVV.

The CDR3 loop is CASSHYYEQYF. As DNA, the CDR3 is TGTGCCAGCAGCCATTACTACGAGCAGTACTTC. The V gene is TRBV11-2, the J gene TRBJ2-7; D call uncertain. Germline CDR1 SGHAT, CDR2 FQNNGV. The CDR3 has 11 amino acids. V was shortened by 5 bases and J by 3 bases, with 5 bases between the two germline ends.

This clone was observed once. This chain joins TRBV18 and TRBJ1-1; possibly TRBD1 for D (5 bases). Trimming cost V 2 bases and J 2 bases, with 12 bases left between them. Per germline, CDR1 KGHSH and CDR2 LQKENI. This CDR3 has 15 residues. The CDR3 sequence: CASSPTQGRNTEAFF. CDR3 nucleotides: TGTGCCAGCTCACCAACGCAGGGCCGAAACACTGAAGCTTTCTTT. Based on the CDR3 plus reference TRBV18 and TRBJ1-1, the full variable domain is NAGVMQNPRHLVRRRGQEARLRCSPMKGHSHVYWYRQLPEEGLKFMVYLQKENIIDESGMPKERFSAEFPKEGPSILRIQQVVRGDSAAYFCASSPTQGRNTEAFFGQGTRLTVV.

This clone occurred once. The V call is TRBV7-8, the J call TRBJ2-2, with D uncertain. This CDR3 region has 16 residues. Germline V gene sequence: CDR1 SGHVS, CDR2 FQNEAQ. Trimming cost V 5 bases and J 1 base, with 14 bases left between them. The CDR3 DNA reads TGTGCCAGCAGCCCCTCCCGGGCCAGGAACACCGGGGAGCTGTTTTTT. Translated, it gives CASSPSRARNTGELFF.

V gene TRBV2 combines with J gene TRBJ2-5; D might be TRBD1 (7 bases). With 6 bases removed from V and 0 bases from J, the gap between germline ends came to 17 bases. The germline V gene has CDR1 SNHLY and CDR2 FYNNEI. The CDR3 contains 16 residues. The CDR3 loop is CASRRGQGGHQETQYF. In DNA form, the CDR3 reads TGTGCCAGCAGGAGGGGCCAGGGGGGCCACCAAGAGACCCAGTACTTC. Full variable domain (missing parts from reference TRBV2 and TRBJ2-5): EPEVTQTPSHQVTQMGQEVILRCVPISNHLYFYWYRQILGQKVEFLVSFYNNEISEKSEIFDDQFSVERPDGSNFTLKIRSTKLEDSAMYFCASRRGQGGHQETQYFGPGTRLLVL.

The rearrangement joins TRBV5-4 to TRBJ2-7, with 9 positions matching TRBD1. Germline loops: CDR1 SGHNT, CDR2 YYREEE (reference sequence). This CDR3 has 15 residues. Losses at the gene ends were 4 bases for V and 2 bases for J; bases not matched to a gene: 7. In nucleotides, the CDR3 is TGTGCCAGCAGCCAGCCGGGACAGGGAGCCTACGAGCAGTACTTC. Translation gives CASSQPGQGAYEQYF.

The V gene is TRBV29-1, the J gene TRBJ2-4; tentative D call: TRBD1 (6 bases). V was cut by 4 bases and J by 4 bases, with 14 bases left in between. The CDR3 is 14 amino acids. The germline CDR1 and CDR2 sequences are SQVTM and ANQGSEA. The CDR3: CSVGGGGRKNIQYF. Here the CDR3 DNA reads TGCAGCGTTGGGGGTGGGGGCCGAAAAAACATTCAGTACTTC.

The J gene is TRBJ1-2, the V gene TRBV7-8; possible D gene TRBD1, 5 bases. Looked up from germline, CDR1 is SGHVS and CDR2 is FQNEAQ. CDR3 length equals 13 residues. Trimming took 3 bases from V and 8 from J, leaving 13 bases between them. The CDR3 region is CASSFGATRGYTF. The DNA of the CDR3 is TGTGCCAGCAGCTTCGGGGCTACGAGGGGCTACACCTTC. Filled out from reference TRBV7-8 and TRBJ1-2, the complete variable domain reads GAGVSQSPRYKVAKRGQDVALRCDPISGHVSLFWYQQALGQGPEFLTYFQNEAQLDKSGLPSDRFFAERPEGSVSTLKIQRTQQEDSAVYLCASSFGATRGYTFGSGTRLTVV.

CDR3 coding DNA: TGTGCCAGCAGCGTAGGCCCTTGGACTGGTAGCTCCTACAATGAGCAGTTCTTC. Translating it yields CASSVGPWTGSSYNEQFF. This rearrangement joins TRBV9 to TRBJ2-1; D perhaps matches TRBD2 (5 bases). This CDR3 contains 18 residues. Germline CDR1 and CDR2: SGDLS and YYNGEE. V was cut by 0 bases and J by 0 bases, with 16 bases left in between.

The chain couples TRBV15 to TRBJ2-1; TRBD1 is a possible D gene (6 bases). This CDR3 contains 13 residues. The germline CDR1 and CDR2 sequences are LNHNV and YYDKDF (reference sequence). V lost 3 bases and J 5 bases, leaving 8 bases between the germline ends. CDR3 protein: CATSSQGNNEQFF. As DNA, the CDR3 is TGTGCCACCAGCAGCCAGGGGAACAATGAGCAGTTCTTC.

The V call is TRBV6-4, the J call TRBJ1-2; 8 bases fit TRBD1. The V and J ends lost 2 bases and 7 bases, in that order; junction bases with no gene match: 3. Germline-derived CDR1 and CDR2 are MRHNA and SNTAGT. The CDR3 is 13 amino acids. The CDR3 reads CASSDTGQGGYTF. The CDR3 region has the DNA TGTGCCAGCAGTGACACTGGACAGGGTGGCTACACCTTC.

This clone was seen a few times. V gene TRBV7-6 combines with J gene TRBJ1-1; D gene uncertain. Germline lookup yields CDR1 SGHVS and CDR2 FNYEAQ. The CDR3 runs 13 residues. The germline V and J ends were trimmed by 0 bases and 4 bases, with 6 bases remaining between them. DNA for the CDR3: TGTGCCAGCAGCTTAGCGCAGAGCACTGAAGCTTTCTTT. Encoded protein: CASSLAQSTEAFF.

The rearrangement joins TRBV7-9 to TRBJ2-7; D remains unclear. V lost 1 base, J lost 6 bases, and 13 bases lay in between. The CDR3 spans 14 residues. Germline values: CDR1 SEHNR, CDR2 FQNEAQ (reference sequence). The CDR3 spells CASSLEVKGGEQYF. DNA for the CDR3: TGTGCCAGCAGCTTAGAGGTCAAGGGTGGCGAGCAGTACTTC. The full variable domain, completed using reference TRBV7-9 and TRBJ2-7, is DTGVSQNPRHKITKRGQNVTFRCDPISEHNRLYWYRQTLGQGPEFLTYFQNEAQLEKSRLLSDRFSAERPKGSFSTLEIQRTEQGDSAMYLCASSLEVKGGEQYFGPGTRLTVT.

J is TRBJ2-1 and V is TRBV9, with TRBD2 identical over 8 bases. The CDR3 runs 14 residues. The V gene end was trimmed by 3 bases and the J gene end by 6 bases; junction bases not matched to a gene: 5. Germline loops: CDR1 SGDLS, CDR2 YYNGEE. In nucleotides, the CDR3 is TGTGCCAGCAGCGGAGGGACTAGGGCCAATGAGCAGTTCTTC. It specifies CASSGGTRANEQFF.

The DNA for the CDR3 is TGTGCCAGCAGCCAGGACCGAAACACCATATATTTT. Translation: CASSQDRNTIYF. The V call is TRBV7-9, the J call TRBJ1-3; D is undetermined. Germline loops: CDR1 SEHNR, CDR2 FQNEAQ (reference sequence). The V and J ends lost 5 bases and 5 bases respectively, with 7 bases between them. The CDR3 sequence is 12 residues long. Based on the CDR3 plus reference TRBV7-9 and TRBJ1-3, the full variable domain is DTGVSQNPRHKITKRGQNVTFRCDPISEHNRLYWYRQTLGQGPEFLTYFQNEAQLEKSRLLSDRFSAERPKGSFSTLEIQRTEQGDSAMYLCASSQDRNTIYFGEGSWLTVV.

The chain joins TRBV19 to TRBJ1-5; D remains ambiguous. CDR3 length: 16 residues. Germline CDR1 and CDR2: LNHDA and SQIVND (reference sequence). V lost 0 bases and J 6 bases, leaving 15 bases between the germline ends. The CDR3 DNA reads TGTGCCAGTAGTATAGATCTAGGAGGCGCCACTCAGCCCCAGCATTTT. Amino acids: CASSIDLGGATQPQHF.

The J gene is TRBJ1-1, the V gene TRBV7-8; D uncertain. CDR1 is SGHVS and CDR2 is FQNEAQ in the germline V gene. Between the trimmed V and J ends, which lost 3 bases and 0 bases, there was a span of 14 bases. The CDR3 length is 16 residues. The CDR3 DNA sequence: TGTGCCAGCAGCTTCCAGACTGGACGGTTGAACACTGAAGCTTTCTTT. This sequence encodes CASSFQTGRLNTEAFF. The full variable domain, completed using reference TRBV7-8 and TRBJ1-1, is GAGVSQSPRYKVAKRGQDVALRCDPISGHVSLFWYQQALGQGPEFLTYFQNEAQLDKSGLPSDRFFAERPEGSVSTLKIQRTQQEDSAVYLCASSFQTGRLNTEAFFGQGTRLTVV.

The gene calls are TRBV5-6 and TRBJ2-2, with 11 bases matching TRBD2. CDR1 is SGHDT and CDR2 is YYEEEE in the germline V gene. This CDR3 contains 16 residues. The V and J ends lost 2 bases and 8 bases, in that order; junction bases with no gene match: 8. CDR3 sequence reads: CASSFLLAGVVGELFF. The CDR3 nucleotides are TGTGCCAGCAGCTTCCTACTAGCGGGAGTGGTGGGGGAGCTGTTTTTT.

J is TRBJ2-7 and V is TRBV4-3, with D maybe TRBD1 (6 bases). There are 14 residues in the CDR3. Trimming left V 2 bases short and J 4 bases short, with 12 bases between. Per the germline V gene, CDR1 is LGHNA and CDR2 is YSLEER. This CDR3 reads CASSQTTGPYEQYF. As DNA, the CDR3 is TGCGCCAGCAGCCAAACTACAGGGCCTTACGAGCAGTACTTC.